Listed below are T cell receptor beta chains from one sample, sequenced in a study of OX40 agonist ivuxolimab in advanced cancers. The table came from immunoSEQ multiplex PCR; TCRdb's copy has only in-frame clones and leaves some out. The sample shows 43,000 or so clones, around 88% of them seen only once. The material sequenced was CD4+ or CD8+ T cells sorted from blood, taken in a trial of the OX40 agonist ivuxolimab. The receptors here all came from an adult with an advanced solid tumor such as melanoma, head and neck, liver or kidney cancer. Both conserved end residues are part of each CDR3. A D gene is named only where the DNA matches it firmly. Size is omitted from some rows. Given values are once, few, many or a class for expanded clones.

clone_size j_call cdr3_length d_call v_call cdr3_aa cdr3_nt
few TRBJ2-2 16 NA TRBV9 CASSVETGKNTGELFF TGTGCCAGCAGCGTAGAGACAGGAAAAAACACCGGGGAGCTGTTTTTT
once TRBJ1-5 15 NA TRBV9 CASSARGEGREPQHF TGTGCCAGCAGCGCCCGGGGAGAGGGTCGAGAGCCCCAGCATTTT
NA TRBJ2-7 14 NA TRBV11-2 CASSLTQGGGEQYF TGTGCCAGCAGCTTGACTCAGGGGGGTGGGGAGCAGTACTTC
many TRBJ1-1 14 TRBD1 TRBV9 CASSLGTGLKEAFF TGTGCCAGCAGCCTAGGGACAGGACTAAAAGAAGCTTTCTTT
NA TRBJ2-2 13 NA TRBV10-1 CASSDRQSGELFF TGCGCCAGCAGTGACCGTCAATCCGGGGAGCTGTTTTTT
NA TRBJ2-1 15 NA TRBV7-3 CASSLMGPADDEQFF TGTGCCAGCAGCTTAATGGGGCCGGCGGATGATGAGCAGTTCTTC
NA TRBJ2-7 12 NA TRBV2 CASSGRTPEQYF TGTGCCAGCAGCGGGCGTACCCCTGAGCAGTACTTC
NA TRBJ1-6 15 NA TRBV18 CASSPQGSYNSPLHF TGTGCCAGCTCACCACAGGGTTCCTATAATTCACCCCTCCACTTT
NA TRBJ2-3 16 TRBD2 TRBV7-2 CASSLGTSGGADTQYF TGTGCCAGCAGCTTAGGGACTAGCGGGGGGGCAGATACGCAGTATTTT
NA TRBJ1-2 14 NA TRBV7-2 CASTSQGPIYGYTF TGTGCCAGCACTTCCCAGGGCCCAATCTATGGCTACACCTTC
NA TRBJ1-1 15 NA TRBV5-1 CASSAWGRGNTEAFF TGCGCCAGCAGCGCCTGGGGCAGGGGGAACACTGAAGCTTTCTTT
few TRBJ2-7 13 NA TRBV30 CAWKNVISYEQYF TGTGCCTGGAAAAATGTAATCTCCTACGAGCAGTACTTC
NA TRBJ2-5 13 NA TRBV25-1 CASSEWAQETQYF TGTGCCAGCAGTGAATGGGCCCAAGAGACCCAGTACTTC
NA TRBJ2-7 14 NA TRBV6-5 CASRGEGGAYEQYF TGTGCCAGCCGCGGGGAAGGGGGGGCCTACGAGCAGTACTTC
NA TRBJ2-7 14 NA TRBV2 CASSQTLGSYEQYF TGTGCCAGCAGTCAGACATTGGGCTCCTACGAGCAGTACTTC
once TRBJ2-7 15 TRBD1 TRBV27 CASSPPGQGPYEQYF TGTGCCAGCAGTCCCCCCGGACAGGGACCCTACGAGCAGTACTTC
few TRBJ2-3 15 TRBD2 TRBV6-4 CASRRTSGNTDTQYF TGTGCCAGCAGAAGGACTAGCGGGAACACAGATACGCAGTATTTT
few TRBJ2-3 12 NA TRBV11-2 CASAASTDTQYF TGTGCCTCGGCAGCTAGCACAGATACGCAGTATTTT
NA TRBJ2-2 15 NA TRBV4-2 CASSQGLGNTGELFF TGTGCCAGCAGCCAGGGACTTGGGAACACCGGGGAGCTGTTTTTT
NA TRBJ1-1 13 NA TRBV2 CASSVHENTEAFF TGTGCCAGCAGTGTCCATGAGAACACTGAAGCTTTCTTT
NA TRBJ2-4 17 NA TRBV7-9 CASSLGRLGEKRDIQYF TGTGCCAGCAGCCTGGGGAGACTAGGGGAGAAGAGGGACATTCAGTACTTC
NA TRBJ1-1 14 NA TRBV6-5 CASSRHRTSPEAFF TGTGCCAGCTCGCGGCATAGAACCAGCCCTGAAGCTTTCTTT
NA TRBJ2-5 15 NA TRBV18 CASSPSGQGSETQYF TGTGCCAGCTCACCGTCCGGACAAGGGTCGGAGACCCAGTACTTC
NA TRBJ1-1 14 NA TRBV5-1 CASSPGSGNTEAFF TGCGCCAGCAGCCCCGGGTCCGGGAACACTGAAGCTTTCTTT
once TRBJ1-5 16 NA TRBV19 CASSIWTAYSNQPQHF TGTGCCAGTAGTATTTGGACAGCCTATAGCAATCAGCCCCAGCATTTT
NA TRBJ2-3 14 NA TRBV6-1 CASSDRGSTDTQYF TGTGCCAGCAGTGACAGGGGTAGCACAGATACGCAGTATTTT
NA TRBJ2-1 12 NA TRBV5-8 CASSRDGSEQFF TGTGCCAGCAGCCGGGACGGTAGTGAGCAGTTCTTC
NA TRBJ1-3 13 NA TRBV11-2 CASSLDQGNTIYF TGTGCCAGCAGCTTAGATCAGGGAAACACCATATATTTT
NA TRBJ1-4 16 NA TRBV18 CASSPPGDGIMKKLFF TGTGCCAGCTCACCACCGGGGGACGGGATAATGAAAAAACTGTTTTTT
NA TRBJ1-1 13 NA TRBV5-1 CASSIGANTEAFF TGCGCCAGCAGTATTGGTGCGAACACTGAAGCTTTCTTT
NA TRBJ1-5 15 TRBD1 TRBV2 CASSSDRGTDQPQHF TGTGCCAGCAGTTCAGACAGGGGCACTGATCAGCCCCAGCATTTT
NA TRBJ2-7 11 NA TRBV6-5 CASIWGGEQYF TGTGCCAGCATCTGGGGCGGCGAGCAGTACTTC
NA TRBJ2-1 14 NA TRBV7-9 CASSRDGSYNEQFF TGTGCCAGCAGCCGCGACGGATCCTACAATGAGCAGTTCTTC
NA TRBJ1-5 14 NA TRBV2 CASRAEKLSQPQHF TGTGCCAGCAGGGCGGAGAAGCTCAGTCAGCCCCAGCATTTT
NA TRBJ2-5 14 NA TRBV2 CASSVHSSQETQYF TGTGCCAGCAGTGTTCATTCCAGCCAAGAGACCCAGTACTTC
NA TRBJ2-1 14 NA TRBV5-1 CASSLGTGYNEQFF TGCGCCAGCAGCTTAGGGACGGGCTACAATGAGCAGTTCTTC
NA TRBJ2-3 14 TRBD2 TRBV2 CASTVAGGPDTQYF TGTGCCAGCACCGTAGCGGGGGGCCCAGATACGCAGTATTTT
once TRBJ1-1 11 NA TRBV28 CASSLGTEAFF TGTGCCAGCAGTTTAGGCACTGAAGCTTTCTTT
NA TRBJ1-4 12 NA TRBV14 CASSQDREKLFF TGTGCCAGCAGCCAAGACAGGGAAAAACTGTTTTTT
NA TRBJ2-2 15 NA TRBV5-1 CASSPGQKNTGELFF TGCGCCAGCAGCCCGGGACAAAAGAACACCGGGGAGCTGTTTTTT
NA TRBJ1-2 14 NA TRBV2 CASSYRTANYGYTF TGTGCCAGCAGCTACAGGACGGCGAACTATGGCTACACCTTC
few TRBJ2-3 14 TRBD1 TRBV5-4 CASSLDRDADTQYF TGTGCCAGCAGCCTGGACAGGGATGCAGATACGCAGTATTTT